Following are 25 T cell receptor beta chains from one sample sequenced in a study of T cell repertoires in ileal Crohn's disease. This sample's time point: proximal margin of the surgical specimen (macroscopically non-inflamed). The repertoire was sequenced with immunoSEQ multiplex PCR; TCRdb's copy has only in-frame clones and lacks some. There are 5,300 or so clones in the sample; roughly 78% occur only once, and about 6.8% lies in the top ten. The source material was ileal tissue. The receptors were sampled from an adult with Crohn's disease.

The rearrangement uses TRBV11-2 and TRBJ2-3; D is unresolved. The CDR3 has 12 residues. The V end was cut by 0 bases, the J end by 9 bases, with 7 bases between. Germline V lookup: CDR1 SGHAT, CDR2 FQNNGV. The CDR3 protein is CASSLDSRTQYF. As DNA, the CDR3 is TGTGCCAGCAGCTTAGACTCCCGGACGCAGTATTTT.

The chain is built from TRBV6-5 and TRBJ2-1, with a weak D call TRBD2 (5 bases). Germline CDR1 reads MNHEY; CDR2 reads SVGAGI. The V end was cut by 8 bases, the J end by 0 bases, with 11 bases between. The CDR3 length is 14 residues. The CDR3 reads CASGSGTSYNEQFF. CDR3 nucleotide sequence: TGTGCCAGCGGAAGCGGTACCTCCTACAATGAGCAGTTCTTC.

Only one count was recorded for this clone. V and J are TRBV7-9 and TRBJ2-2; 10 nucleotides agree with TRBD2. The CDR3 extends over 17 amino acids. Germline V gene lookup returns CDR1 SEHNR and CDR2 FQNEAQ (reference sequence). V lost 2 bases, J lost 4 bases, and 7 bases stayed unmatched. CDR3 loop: CASSLRTSGGGTGELFF. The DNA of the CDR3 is TGTGCCAGCAGCTTAAGGACTAGCGGAGGGGGCACCGGGGAGCTGTTTTTT.

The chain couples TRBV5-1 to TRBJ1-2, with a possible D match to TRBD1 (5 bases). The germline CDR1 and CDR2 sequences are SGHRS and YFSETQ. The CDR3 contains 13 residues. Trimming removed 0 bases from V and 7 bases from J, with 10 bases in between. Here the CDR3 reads CASSLDWQGGYTF. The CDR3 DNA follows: TGCGCCAGCAGCTTGGATTGGCAGGGTGGCTACACCTTC.

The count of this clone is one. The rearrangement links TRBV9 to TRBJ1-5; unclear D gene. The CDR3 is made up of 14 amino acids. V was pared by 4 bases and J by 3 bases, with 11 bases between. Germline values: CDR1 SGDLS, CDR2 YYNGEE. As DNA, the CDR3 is TGTGCCAGCAGCTTAACCCAGGTCAATCAGCCCCAGCATTTT. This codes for CASSLTQVNQPQHF.

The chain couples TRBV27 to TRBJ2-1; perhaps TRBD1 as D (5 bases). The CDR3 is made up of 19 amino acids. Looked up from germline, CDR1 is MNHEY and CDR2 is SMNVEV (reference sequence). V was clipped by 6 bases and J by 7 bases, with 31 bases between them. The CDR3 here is CASSFSKATERWARNEQFF. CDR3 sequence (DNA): TGTGCCAGCAGCTTTTCTAAAGCGACAGAGAGATGGGCGAGGAATGAGCAGTTCTTC.

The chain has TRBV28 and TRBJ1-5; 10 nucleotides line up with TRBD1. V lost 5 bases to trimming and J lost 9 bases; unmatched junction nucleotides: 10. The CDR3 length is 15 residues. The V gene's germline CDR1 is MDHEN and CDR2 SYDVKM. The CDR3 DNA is TGTGCCAGCAGTCCTACGGGGGACAGGGGTAGGCCCCAGCATTTT. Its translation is CASSPTGDRGRPQHF. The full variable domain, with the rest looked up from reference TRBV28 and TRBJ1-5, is DVKVTQSSRYLVKRTGEKVFLECVQDMDHENMFWYRQDPGLGLRLIYFSYDVKMKEKGDIPEGYSVSREKKERFSLILESASTNQTSMYLCASSPTGDRGRPQHFGDGTRLSIL.

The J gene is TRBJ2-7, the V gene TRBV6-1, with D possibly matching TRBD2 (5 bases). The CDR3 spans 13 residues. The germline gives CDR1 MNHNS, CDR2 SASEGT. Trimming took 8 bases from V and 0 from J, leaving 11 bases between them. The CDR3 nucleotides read TGTGCCAGCGCTTTGGCGGGCTCCTACGAGCAGTACTTC. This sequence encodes CASALAGSYEQYF.

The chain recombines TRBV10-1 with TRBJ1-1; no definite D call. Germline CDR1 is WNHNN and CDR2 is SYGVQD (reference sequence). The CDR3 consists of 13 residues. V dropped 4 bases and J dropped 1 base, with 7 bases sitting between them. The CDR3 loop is CASSVKPNTEAFF. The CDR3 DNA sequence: TGCGCCAGCAGTGTAAAGCCGAACACTGAAGCTTTCTTT.

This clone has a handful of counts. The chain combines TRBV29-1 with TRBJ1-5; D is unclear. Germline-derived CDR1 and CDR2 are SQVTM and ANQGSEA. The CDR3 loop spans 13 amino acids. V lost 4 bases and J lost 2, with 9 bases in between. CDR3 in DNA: TGCAGCGTTGGCCCGGGCGGCAATCAGCCCCAGCATTTT. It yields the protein CSVGPGGNQPQHF. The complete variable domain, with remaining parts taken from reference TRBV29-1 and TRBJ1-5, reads SAVISQKPSRDICQRGTSLTIQCQVDSQVTMMFWYRQQPGQSLTLIATANQGSEATYESGFVIDKFPISRPNLTFSTLTVSNMSPEDSSIYLCSVGPGGNQPQHFGDGTRLSIL.

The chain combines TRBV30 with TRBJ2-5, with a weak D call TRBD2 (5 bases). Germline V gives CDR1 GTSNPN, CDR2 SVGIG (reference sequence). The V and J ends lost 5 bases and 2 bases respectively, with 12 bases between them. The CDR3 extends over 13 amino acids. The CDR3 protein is CAWATTVQETQYF. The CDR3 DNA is TGTGCCTGGGCGACTACAGTACAAGAGACCCAGTACTTC.

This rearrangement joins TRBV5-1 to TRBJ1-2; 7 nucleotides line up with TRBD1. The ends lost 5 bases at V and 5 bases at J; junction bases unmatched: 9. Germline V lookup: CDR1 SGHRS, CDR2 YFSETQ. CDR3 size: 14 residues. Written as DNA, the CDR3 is TGCGCCAGCAGGCCGGACAGGCAGCGGTATGGCTACACCTTC. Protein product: CASRPDRQRYGYTF.

The CDR3 DNA follows: TGTGCCAGCAGCCTGTTGGGTGGACAGGGGGCAAATCAGCCCCAGCATTTT. This gives the protein CASSLLGGQGANQPQHF. The V gene is TRBV5-5, the J gene TRBJ1-5; TRBD1 aligns across 11 bases. CDR3 length equals 17 residues. J lost 4 bases, V lost 4 bases, and 10 bases had no gene match. Germline CDR1 SGHKS, CDR2 YYEKEE (reference sequence).

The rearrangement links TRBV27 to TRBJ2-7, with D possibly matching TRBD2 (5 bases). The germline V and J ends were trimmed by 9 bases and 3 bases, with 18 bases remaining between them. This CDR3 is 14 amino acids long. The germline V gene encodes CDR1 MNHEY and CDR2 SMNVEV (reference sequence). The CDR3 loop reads CARVDSSLNYEQYF. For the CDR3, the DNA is TGTGCCAGGGTGGACTCCAGCTTGAACTACGAGCAGTACTTC.

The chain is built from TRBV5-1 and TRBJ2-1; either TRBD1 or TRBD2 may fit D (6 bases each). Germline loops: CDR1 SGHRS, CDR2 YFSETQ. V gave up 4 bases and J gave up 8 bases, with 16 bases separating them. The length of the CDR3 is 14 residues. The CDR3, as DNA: TGCGCCAGCAGCCAACTAGTGGGGGGCGATGAGCAGTTCTTC. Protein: CASSQLVGGDEQFF.

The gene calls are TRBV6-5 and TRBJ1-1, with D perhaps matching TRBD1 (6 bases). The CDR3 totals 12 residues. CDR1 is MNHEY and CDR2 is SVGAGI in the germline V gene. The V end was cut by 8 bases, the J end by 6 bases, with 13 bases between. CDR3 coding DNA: TGTGCCAGCTCCCCCGGGACACCTGAAGCTTTCTTT. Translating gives CASSPGTPEAFF.

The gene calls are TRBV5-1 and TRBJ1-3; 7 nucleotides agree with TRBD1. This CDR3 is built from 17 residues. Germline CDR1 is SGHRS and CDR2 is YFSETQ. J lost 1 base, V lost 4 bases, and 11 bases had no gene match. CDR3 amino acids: CASSPGGTVNSGNTIYF. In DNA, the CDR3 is TGCGCCAGCAGCCCTGGGGGGACAGTGAATTCTGGAAACACCATATATTTT.

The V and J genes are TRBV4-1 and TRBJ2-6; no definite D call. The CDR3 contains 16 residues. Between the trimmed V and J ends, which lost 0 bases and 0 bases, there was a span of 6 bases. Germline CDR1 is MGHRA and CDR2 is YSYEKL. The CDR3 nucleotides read TGCGCCAGCAGCCAAGACGGGTTCTCTGGGGCCAACGTCCTGACTTTC. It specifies CASSQDGFSGANVLTF.

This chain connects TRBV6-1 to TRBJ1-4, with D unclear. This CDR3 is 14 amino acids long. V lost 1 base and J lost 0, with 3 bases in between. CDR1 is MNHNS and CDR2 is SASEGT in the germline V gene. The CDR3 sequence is CASSEGPTNEKLFF. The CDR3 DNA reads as TGTGCCAGCAGTGAAGGGCCAACTAATGAAAAACTGTTTTTT.

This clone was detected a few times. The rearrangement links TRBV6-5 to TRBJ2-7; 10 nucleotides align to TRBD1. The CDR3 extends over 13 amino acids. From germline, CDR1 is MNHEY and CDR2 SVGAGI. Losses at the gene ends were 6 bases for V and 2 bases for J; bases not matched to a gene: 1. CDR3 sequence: CASRTGGPYEQYF. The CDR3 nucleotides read TGTGCCAGCAGGACAGGGGGCCCCTACGAGCAGTACTTC.

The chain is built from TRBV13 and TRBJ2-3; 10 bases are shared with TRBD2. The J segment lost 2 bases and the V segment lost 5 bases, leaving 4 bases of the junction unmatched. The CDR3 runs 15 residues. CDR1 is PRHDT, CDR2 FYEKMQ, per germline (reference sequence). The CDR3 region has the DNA TGTGCCAGCAGCGCACTAGCGGGGCTCACAGATACGCAGTATTTT. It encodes CASSALAGLTDTQYF.

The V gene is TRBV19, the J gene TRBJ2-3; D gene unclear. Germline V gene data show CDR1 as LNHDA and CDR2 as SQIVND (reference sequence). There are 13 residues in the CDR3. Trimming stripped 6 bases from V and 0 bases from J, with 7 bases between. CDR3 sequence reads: CASRPTSTDTQYF. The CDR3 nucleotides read TGTGCCAGTAGACCAACTAGCACAGATACGCAGTATTTT.

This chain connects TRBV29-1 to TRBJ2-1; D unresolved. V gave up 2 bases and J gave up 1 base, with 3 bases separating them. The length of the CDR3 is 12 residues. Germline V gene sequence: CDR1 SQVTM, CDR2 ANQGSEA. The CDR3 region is CSVERSYNEQFF. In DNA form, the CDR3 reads TGCAGCGTTGAACGGTCCTACAATGAGCAGTTCTTC.

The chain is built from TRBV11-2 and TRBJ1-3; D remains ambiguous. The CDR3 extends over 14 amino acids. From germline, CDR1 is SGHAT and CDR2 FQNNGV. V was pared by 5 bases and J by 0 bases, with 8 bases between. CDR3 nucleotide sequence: TGTGCCAGCAGCCCGTATCGCTCTGGAAACACCATATATTTT. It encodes CASSPYRSGNTIYF.

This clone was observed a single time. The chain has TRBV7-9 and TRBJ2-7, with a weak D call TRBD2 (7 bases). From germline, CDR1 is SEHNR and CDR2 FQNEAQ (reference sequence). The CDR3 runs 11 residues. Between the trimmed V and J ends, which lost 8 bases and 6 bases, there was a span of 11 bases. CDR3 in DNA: TGTGCCAGCGGGCGGGGGCTCGAGCAGTACTTC. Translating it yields CASGRGLEQYF.